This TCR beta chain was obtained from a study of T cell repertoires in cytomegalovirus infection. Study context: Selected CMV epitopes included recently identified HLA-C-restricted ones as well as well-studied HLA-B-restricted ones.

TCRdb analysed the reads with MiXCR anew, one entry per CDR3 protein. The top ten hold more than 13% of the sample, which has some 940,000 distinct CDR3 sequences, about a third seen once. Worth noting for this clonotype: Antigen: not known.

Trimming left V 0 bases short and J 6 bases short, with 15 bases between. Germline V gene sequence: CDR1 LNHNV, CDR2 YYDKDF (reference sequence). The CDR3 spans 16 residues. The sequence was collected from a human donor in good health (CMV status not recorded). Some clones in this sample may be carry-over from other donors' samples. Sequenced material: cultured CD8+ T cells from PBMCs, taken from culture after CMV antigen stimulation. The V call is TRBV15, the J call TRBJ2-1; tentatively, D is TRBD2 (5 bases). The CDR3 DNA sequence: TGTGCCACCAGCAGAGACGGGGTCGCTTCGCGCAATGAGCAGTTCTTC. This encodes CATSRDGVASRNEQFF.